Ten or more counts support the clone carrying this T cell receptor (beta chain). Antigen specificity is unknown. Germline and junction disagree at one end, which may indicate a read error. CDR3 size: 15 residues. Germline values: CDR1 MNHNS, CDR2 SASEGT. This sample is drawn from a study of tumor-infiltrating lymphocytes in primary liver carcinoma. Study context: The tumors ranged from about 4.2 to 11 cm across and fell within stage T1-T3 N0M0.

Points from the study as a whole: Being bulk and unsorted, samples allowed no CD4+ and CD8+ repertoire comparison.

In addition to blood RNA drawn from unsorted whole blood, germline DNA was extracted. Enrolled patients were chronically infected with HBV and treatment-naive. Reverse transcription of about 0.5 ug total RNA with a constant-region primer produced TCR beta cDNA. Three-round nested multiplex PCR performed with slightly modified ARM-PCR produced the TCR beta libraries. A C-beta reverse primer and TRBV1-TRBV30 forward primers served in each of the first two PCR rounds, at around 10 cycles apiece. TCRdb reprocessed the multiplex PCR reads via MiXCR and lists one record per CDR3 protein. The profile shows 310,000 or so distinct CDR3 sequences, 65% of them singletons.

The chain recombines TRBV6-1 with TRBJ2-7, with TRBD2 matching 11 bases. Material for sequencing was peripheral blood. The source of this sequence is a middle-aged man with primary liver carcinoma and hepatitis B virus infection. Written as DNA, the CDR3 is TGCGCCAGCAGCCTTACTAGCGGGAGCTCCTACGAGCAGTACTTC. Residues: CASSLTSGSSYEQYF.